This entry lists 25 T cell receptor beta chains sequenced from one sample in a study of technical replicates of blood from a few donors. Libraries were prepared by immunoSEQ multiplex PCR; TCRdb keeps only in-frame clonotypes and omits some of them. Of 65,000 to 90,000 clones in the sample, about 93% were seen once. Sequenced sample: T cells isolated from PBMCs. Source of these receptors: a human donor in good health.

The gene calls are TRBV19 and TRBJ1-2; TRBD1 matches 7 bases. Germline CDR1 and CDR2: LNHDA and SQIVND (reference sequence). This CDR3 contains 13 residues. The V segment lost 3 bases and the J segment 2 bases; nucleotides outside the gene matches: 0. The chain's CDR3 is CASSMGQNYGYTF. As DNA, the CDR3 is TGTGCCAGTAGTATGGGACAGAACTATGGCTACACCTTC.

The chain employs TRBV6-5 and TRBJ1-2, with no clear D. The CDR3 is made up of 11 amino acids. Between the trimmed V and J ends, which lost 3 bases and 8 bases, there was a span of 7 bases. CDR1 and CDR2 (germline): MNHEY, SVGAGI. CDR3 nucleotides: TGTGCCAGCAGTTATGGCATCGGCTACACCTTC. It yields the protein CASSYGIGYTF.

J is TRBJ2-2 and V is TRBV6-5; D may be TRBD2 (6 bases). CDR3 length equals 14 residues. V was clipped by 7 bases and J by 1 base, with 10 bases between them. Germline V gene sequence: CDR1 MNHEY, CDR2 SVGAGI. The CDR3 nucleotides are TGTGCCAGCATGACGGGGGAGAACACCGGGGAGCTGTTTTTT. It encodes CASMTGENTGELFF.

This chain links TRBV4-1 with TRBJ2-1, with D maybe TRBD1 (6 bases). CDR1 and CDR2 (germline): MGHRA, YSYEKL. This CDR3 is 13 amino acids long. Trimming stripped 4 bases from V and 6 bases from J, with 10 bases between. The CDR3 region is CASSRTEPNEQFF. CDR3 coding DNA: TGCGCCAGCAGCCGGACAGAACCCAATGAGCAGTTCTTC.

The chain joins TRBV9 to TRBJ2-3, with TRBD2 matching over 9 bases. Germline values: CDR1 SGDLS, CDR2 YYNGEE. With V trimmed by 0 bases and J by 3 bases, 2 bases remained unmatched. There are 15 residues in the CDR3. The chain's CDR3 is CASSVGGRVTDTQYF. In DNA, the CDR3 is TGTGCCAGCAGCGTAGGCGGGAGGGTAACAGATACGCAGTATTTT.

The DNA for the CDR3 is TGTGCCAGCAGCTTAACTGGGAGTAACTATGGCTACACCTTC. Translation: CASSLTGSNYGYTF. V gene TRBV7-3 combines with J gene TRBJ1-2; D is ambiguous. CDR1 SGHTA and CDR2 FQGTGA come from the germline V gene. Trimming shortened V by 0 bases and J by 1 base, and 6 bases separated the two germline ends. The CDR3 covers 14 residues.

The count of this clone is one. The chain has TRBV5-6 and TRBJ1-2, with D tentatively TRBD1 (5 bases). The CDR3 loop spans 16 amino acids. With 0 bases removed from V and 2 bases from J, the gap between germline ends came to 14 bases. The germline V gene encodes CDR1 SGHDT and CDR2 YYEEEE. The CDR3 loop reads CASSLAREGVNYGYTF. The CDR3 region has the DNA TGTGCCAGCAGCTTGGCCAGGGAGGGTGTGAACTATGGCTACACCTTC.

The chain couples TRBV19 to TRBJ2-7, with TRBD2 matching over 8 bases. Germline V CDR1 and CDR2: LNHDA, SQIVND (reference sequence). V lost 3 bases and J lost 5; bases outside the gene matches: 9. This CDR3 has 15 residues. The CDR3 reads CASSIAAGASHEQYF. The CDR3 DNA follows: TGTGCCAGTAGTATTGCAGCGGGAGCGTCCCACGAGCAGTACTTC.

This clone was seen only a few times. The rearrangement uses TRBV4-1 and TRBJ1-2; D gene ambiguous. The V end was cut by 0 bases, the J end by 4 bases, with 9 bases between. There are 14 residues in the CDR3. CDR1 MGHRA and CDR2 YSYEKL come from the germline V gene. The CDR3 loop is CASSQDLGFYGYTF. The CDR3 region has the DNA TGCGCCAGCAGCCAAGATCTAGGTTTCTATGGCTACACCTTC.

The genes are TRBV30 and TRBJ2-1; the D gene is possibly TRBD2 (5 bases). The length of the CDR3 is 11 residues. Per germline, CDR1 GTSNPN and CDR2 SVGIG (reference sequence). DNA for the CDR3: TGTGCGCAGCTAGCCAACAATGAGCAGTTCTTC. The encoded protein is CAQLANNEQFF. Based on the CDR3 plus reference TRBV30 and TRBJ2-1, the full variable domain is SQTIHQWPATLVQPVGSPLSLECTVEGTSNPNLYWYRQAAGRGLQLLFYSVGIGQISSEVPQNLSASRPQDRQFILSSKKLLLSDSGFYLCAQLANNEQFFGPGTRLTVL.

The chain recombines TRBV7-2 with TRBJ2-7; the match to TRBD2 covers 10 bases. J lost 6 bases, V lost 3 bases, and 5 bases had no gene match. This CDR3 is built from 14 residues. Germline V gives CDR1 SGHTA, CDR2 FQGNSA. Here the CDR3 reads CASSFASGSSEQYF. The DNA for the CDR3 is TGTGCCAGCAGCTTTGCTAGCGGGAGTTCCGAGCAGTACTTC.

This sequence joins TRBV14 and TRBJ2-3, with TRBD2 matching over 10 bases. The V and J ends lost 10 bases and 6 bases, in that order; junction bases with no gene match: 16. The CDR3 runs to 16 residues. Per germline, CDR1 SGHDN and CDR2 FVKESK. The CDR3 sequence: CATLSSGSGPQDTQYF. The CDR3 bases are TGTGCCACCCTTTCTAGCGGGAGTGGTCCACAGGATACGCAGTATTTT.

This sequence joins TRBV5-1 and TRBJ2-1; TRBD1 agrees at 10 bases. CDR1 SGHRS and CDR2 YFSETQ come from the germline V gene. There are 15 residues in the CDR3. The trim removed 0 bases at V and 6 bases at J, leaving 3 bases unmatched. The CDR3 nucleotides are TGCGCCAGCAGCTTGGCCGGGACAGGGGTCAATGAGCAGTTCTTC. This encodes CASSLAGTGVNEQFF.

The genes are TRBV21-1 and TRBJ1-3; the table's D call, TRBD1, has no DNA check behind it. TRBV21-1 is a known pseudogene. The CDR3 is 18 residues long. For the CDR3, the DNA is TGTGCCAGCACGGGACAGGGGCCTGACTTTTTCTCTGGAAACACCATATATTTT. This encodes CASTGQGPDFFSGNTIYF.

The V and J genes are TRBV19 and TRBJ2-7; possible D gene TRBD1, 5 bases. Germline V gene sequence: CDR1 LNHDA, CDR2 SQIVND (reference sequence). With 5 bases removed from V and 6 bases from J, the gap between germline ends came to 17 bases. The CDR3 covers 14 residues. The CDR3 loop reads CASSQNQGAGEQYF. CDR3 bases: TGTGCCAGTAGTCAAAACCAGGGCGCTGGCGAGCAGTACTTC.

The gene calls are TRBV5-1 and TRBJ1-2; perhaps TRBD1 as D (6 bases). The V end lost 0 bases, the J end lost 2 bases, and 14 bases lay between the germline ends. The CDR3 is 16 amino acids. Germline CDR1 reads SGHRS; CDR2 reads YFSETQ. The CDR3 DNA is TGCGCCAGCAGCTTGGACATAACAGGGTACAACTATGGCTACACCTTC. Protein product: CASSLDITGYNYGYTF.

The chain combines TRBV4-2 with TRBJ2-7, with 8 bases that match TRBD1. Germline values: CDR1 LGHNA, CDR2 YNFKEQ. CDR3 length: 16 amino acids. Unmatched junction bases numbered 8, after V lost 1 base and J lost 3 bases. This CDR3 is CASSQATGESLYEQYF. The CDR3 nucleotides are TGTGCCAGCAGCCAAGCGACAGGGGAATCCCTCTACGAGCAGTACTTC.

The chain has TRBV19 and TRBJ1-4, with 7 bases that match TRBD1. V dropped 4 bases and J dropped 10; count of bases not matched to a gene: 3. The CDR3 spans 12 residues. Germline V gives CDR1 LNHDA, CDR2 SQIVND (reference sequence). This CDR3 reads CASSRGGIKLFF. The CDR3 region has the DNA TGTGCCAGTAGTAGAGGGGGCATAAAACTGTTTTTT.

DNA of the CDR3: TGTGCCAGCAGCTTAGTACTGACTAGCTCCTACAATGAGCAGTTCTTC. It is translated as CASSLVLTSSYNEQFF. The V gene is TRBV7-9, the J gene TRBJ2-1; D perhaps matches TRBD2 (6 bases). The CDR3 is 16 residues long. Germline assignment: CDR1 SEHNR and CDR2 FQNEAQ (reference sequence). V lost 1 base to trimming and J lost 0 bases, with 10 bases between them.

For the CDR3, the DNA is TGCGCCAGCAAAGGCGGACTAGCGGGGTTCTACGAGCAGTACTTC. It codes for CASKGGLAGFYEQYF. This chain joins TRBV10-2 and TRBJ2-7; 12 bases fit TRBD2. The CDR3 is 15 amino acids. V lost 7 bases to trimming and J lost 3 bases; unmatched junction nucleotides: 7. Germline V CDR1 and CDR2: WSHSY, SAAADI.

The chain's CDR3 is CASSPGTGGYGYTF. CDR3 DNA sequence: TGTGCCAGCTCACCTGGGACAGGCGGCTATGGCTACACCTTC. V usage is TRBV18 and J usage is TRBJ1-2; 8 positions agree with TRBD1. Germline V gene lookup returns CDR1 KGHSH and CDR2 LQKENI. With 3 bases clipped from V and 4 bases from J, the junction kept 4 bases outside the gene matches. The CDR3 runs to 14 residues.

The V and J genes are TRBV14 and TRBJ2-1; D gene ambiguous. Between the trimmed V and J ends, which lost 4 bases and 6 bases, there was a span of 10 bases. The CDR3 contains 13 residues. The germline CDR1 and CDR2 sequences are SGHDN and FVKESK. The CDR3 DNA reads as TGTGCCAGCAGCCTAATAAGCTCCAATGAGCAGTTCTTC. The encoded protein is CASSLISSNEQFF.

J is TRBJ2-3 and V is TRBV6-6; 9 nucleotides align to TRBD1. The trim removed 4 bases at V and 4 bases at J, leaving 6 bases unmatched. The V gene's germline CDR1 is MNHNY and CDR2 SVGAGI (reference sequence). This CDR3 comprises 15 residues. The CDR3 nucleotides read TGTGCCAGCAGTTCCCCGGGACAGGGTCCAGATACGCAGTATTTT. Protein: CASSSPGQGPDTQYF.

The chain links TRBV5-1 to TRBJ2-5, with D perhaps matching TRBD2 (6 bases). V dropped 4 bases and J dropped 3 bases, with 13 bases sitting between them. CDR3 length: 14 amino acids. Germline V gives CDR1 SGHRS, CDR2 YFSETQ. The CDR3 loop is CASSTGPGEETQYF. CDR3 nucleotides: TGCGCCAGCAGCACGGGACCGGGAGAAGAGACCCAGTACTTC.

The rearrangement joins TRBV7-6 to TRBJ1-5; maybe TRBD1 (6 bases). The V gene lost 4 bases and the J gene lost 0 bases, with 16 bases spanning the gap. The CDR3 extends over 17 amino acids. Germline lookup yields CDR1 SGHVS and CDR2 FNYEAQ. DNA for the CDR3: TGTGCCAGCAGCTCAGGGCAGGGGATCTATAGCAATCAGCCCCAGCATTTT. Translated: CASSSGQGIYSNQPQHF.